A selection of T cell receptor beta chains follows, all from one sample in a study of blood T cell repertoires in COVID-19. Produced via immunoSEQ multiplex PCR; TCRdb's table is partial and in-frame only. The sample includes some 190,000 clones, roughly nine tenths of them seen just once. The sample consisted of PBMCs or T cells enriched from blood (not recorded which). Source of these receptors: a woman aged 40 to 50 in a cohort exposed to, infected with or recovered from COVID-19 (not recorded which). The CDR3 runs from the conserved cysteine through the conserved F or W. The D gene is left open where the match is weak. Clone size is shown for a subset of rows, as once, few, many or a class of expanded clone.

cdr3_nt	cdr3_aa	v_call	j_call	clone_size	d_call
TGTGCCAGCAGTTCCGGGGGGACAGGGAGTAACTATGGCTACACCTTC	CASSSGGTGSNYGYTF	TRBV28	TRBJ1-2	-	TRBD1
TGTGCCAGCAGTGAAGTAAGGGGGTTTGAAGCTTTCTTT	CASSEVRGFEAFF	TRBV6-1	TRBJ1-1	-	-
TGTGCCAGCAGTGATGGGCGGGAGAACACTGAAGCTTTCTTT	CASSDGRENTEAFF	TRBV2	TRBJ1-1	-	-
TGTGCCAGCAGTGCAAAGGACAGGGAGGGCGAAAAACTGTTTTTT	CASSAKDREGEKLFF	TRBV6-6	TRBJ1-4	-	TRBD1
TGTGCCAGCCCCGTCCGGGACAGGTCTGGAAACACCATATATTTT	CASPVRDRSGNTIYF	TRBV6-4	TRBJ1-3	-	TRBD1
TGCGCCAGCAGCTCTAGCTACGAGCAGTACTTC	CASSSSYEQYF	TRBV5-1	TRBJ2-7	-	-
TGTGCCAGCAGCTCAGATGTGTATCAGCCCCAGCATTTT	CASSSDVYQPQHF	TRBV9	TRBJ1-5	once	-
TGTGCCAGCAGCGCAGGTTATGGCTACACCTTC	CASSAGYGYTF	TRBV9	TRBJ1-2	once	-
TGCGCCAGCAGCCACAGACTAGCGGGGGGTAATAGGGGTGAGCAGTTCTTC	CASSHRLAGGNRGEQFF	TRBV4-1	TRBJ2-1	-	TRBD2
TGTGCCAGCAGTTACGTTAGGGGTGGCACTGAAGCTTTCTTT	CASSYVRGGTEAFF	TRBV6-5	TRBJ1-1	-	-
TGTGCCAGCAGCTCCTACGGGATATCGCAGCCCCAGCATTTT	CASSSYGISQPQHF	TRBV28	TRBJ1-5	-	-
TGCGCCAGCAGCCGATCTGTACCGGGACTCGGATTCCAAGAGACCCAGTACTTC	CASSRSVPGLGFQETQYF	TRBV10-1	TRBJ2-5	-	-
TGTGCCAGCAGCGTAGGAAGCGAGAGCAACAATGAGCAGTTCTTC	CASSVGSESNNEQFF	TRBV9	TRBJ2-1	-	-
TGTGCCAGCAGCGTATTGCGGGGGGATTACAATGAGCAGTTCTTC	CASSVLRGDYNEQFF	TRBV9	TRBJ2-1	once	TRBD2
TGCGCCAGCAGTCTCAGCGGGAGCTCCTACAATGAGCAGTTCTTC	CASSLSGSSYNEQFF	TRBV5-1	TRBJ2-1	-	TRBD2
TGTGCCATATCCAAAGGTCGGACAGGGGGCTACTATGGCTACACCTTC	CAISKGRTGGYYGYTF	TRBV28	TRBJ1-2	-	TRBD1
TGTGCCAGTAGTCCCGGGACTAGCGGGGAGACCCAGTACTTC	CASSPGTSGETQYF	TRBV19	TRBJ2-5	-	TRBD2
TGTGCCAGCAGCTTAGAGGGGGGGGCCTCCTACAATGAGCAGTTCTTC	CASSLEGGASYNEQFF	TRBV11-2	TRBJ2-1	-	-
TGTGCCAGCAGTTGGACACACTCCTACGAGCAGTACTTC	CASSWTHSYEQYF	TRBV6-5	TRBJ2-7	-	-
TGTGCCAGCAGCCAAGGGGCCCTCCCCCTCCACTTT	CASSQGALPLHF	TRBV16	TRBJ1-6	-	-
TGCGCCAGCAGCGTAAGCTTAACCGGGGAGCTGTTTTTT	CASSVSLTGELFF	TRBV4-1	TRBJ2-2	-	-
TGTGCCGGCAGCAGTCGAGGCTTAACCTACGAGCAGTACTTC	CAGSSRGLTYEQYF	TRBV21-1	TRBJ2-7	few	-
TGCGCCAGCAGTGAGTTAGCGGGAGATTCCGAGCAGTACTTC	CASSELAGDSEQYF	TRBV10-1	TRBJ2-7	-	TRBD2
TGCAGTGCTAGTAAACACCTTAGCAATCAGCCCCAGCATTTT	CSASKHLSNQPQHF	TRBV20-1	TRBJ1-5	medium-sized	-
TGTGCCAGCAGCTTAGGGGGACAGTACTATGGCTACACCTTC	CASSLGGQYYGYTF	TRBV13	TRBJ1-2	-	TRBD1